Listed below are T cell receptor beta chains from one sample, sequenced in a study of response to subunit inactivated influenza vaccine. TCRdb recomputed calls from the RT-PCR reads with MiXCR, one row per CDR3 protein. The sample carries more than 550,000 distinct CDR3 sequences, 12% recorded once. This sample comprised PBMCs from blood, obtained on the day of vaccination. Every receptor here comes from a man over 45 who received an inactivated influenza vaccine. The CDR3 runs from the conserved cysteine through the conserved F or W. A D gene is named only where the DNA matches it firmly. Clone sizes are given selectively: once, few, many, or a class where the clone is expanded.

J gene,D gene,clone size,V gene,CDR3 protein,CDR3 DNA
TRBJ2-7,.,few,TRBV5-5,CASRAGYEQYF,TGTGCCAGCAGGGCAGGCTACGAGCAGTACTTC
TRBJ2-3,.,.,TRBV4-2,CASSPTGKTDTQYF,TGTGCCAGCAGCCCAACGGGAAAGACAGATACGCAGTATTTT
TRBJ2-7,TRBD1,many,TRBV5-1,CASSLATGGAGISYEQYF,TGCGCCAGCAGCTTAGCGACAGGGGGCGCAGGTATATCCTACGAGCAGTACTTC
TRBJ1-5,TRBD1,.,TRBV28,CASNRGGAQPQHF,TGTGCCAGCAACAGGGGGGGGGCTCAGCCCCAGCATTTT
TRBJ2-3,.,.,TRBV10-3,CAIGTVISSTDTQYF,TGTGCCATTGGGACGGTCATTTCTAGCACAGATACGCAGTATTTT
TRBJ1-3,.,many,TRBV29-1,CSVILNSFGNTIYF,TGCAGCGTTATCCTTAACAGCTTCGGAAACACCATATATTTT
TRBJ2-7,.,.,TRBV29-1,CSVRVAYEQYF,TGCAGCGTTCGGGTAGCCTACGAGCAGTACTTC
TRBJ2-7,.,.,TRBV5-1,CASSPTGVRYEQYF,TGCGCCAGCAGCCCGACAGGAGTCCGCTACGAGCAGTACTTC
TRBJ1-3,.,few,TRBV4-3,CASSQDHGRGGNTIYF,TGCGCCAGCAGCCAAGATCACGGCAGGGGAGGAAACACCATATATTTT
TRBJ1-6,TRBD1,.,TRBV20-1,CCARDRQGATYNSPLHF,TGCTGCGCTAGAGATCGGCAGGGGGCAACCTATAATTCACCCCTCCACTTT
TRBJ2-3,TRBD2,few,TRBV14,CASSLRPSGARLDTQYF,TGTGCCAGCAGCCTCCGGCCTAGCGGGGCTCGTCTAGATACGCAGTATTTT
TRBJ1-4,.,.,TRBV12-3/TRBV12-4,CASSSRGFANEKLFF,TGTGCCAGCAGTTCGAGGGGGTTTGCTAATGAAAAACTGTTTTTT
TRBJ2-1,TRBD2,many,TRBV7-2,CASRAGGTSGSNEQFF,TGTGCCAGCAGAGCGGGGGGGACTAGCGGGAGCAATGAGCAGTTCTTC
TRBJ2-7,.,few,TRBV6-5,CASSYRIQETSYEQYF,TGTGCCAGCAGTTACCGAATACAGGAGACCTCCTACGAGCAGTACTTC
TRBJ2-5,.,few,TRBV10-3,CAIGVGLQPETQYF,TGTGCCATCGGGGTCGGACTCCAACCGGAGACCCAGTACTTC
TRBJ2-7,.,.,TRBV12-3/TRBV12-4,CASRDRTDPTGEQYF,TGTGCCAGCAGAGACCGGACAGATCCGACGGGGGAGCAGTACTTC
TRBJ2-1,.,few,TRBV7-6,CASSSPGRGSEQFF,TGTGCCAGCAGCTCCCCGGGCAGAGGGAGTGAGCAGTTCTTC
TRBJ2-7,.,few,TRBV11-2,CASSLVRGLYEQYF,TGTGCCAGCAGCTTAGTGAGGGGCCTATACGAGCAGTACTTC
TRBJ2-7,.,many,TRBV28,CASSRPPSYEQYF,TGTGCCAGCAGCCGCCCCCCCTCCTACGAGCAGTACTTC
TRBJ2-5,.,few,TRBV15,CATSRANIGETQYF,TGTGCCACCAGCAGAGCTAATATTGGAGAGACCCAGTACTTC
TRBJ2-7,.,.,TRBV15,CATSRDPGIGYEQYF,TGTGCCACCAGCAGAGACCCGGGGATAGGGTACGAGCAGTACTTC
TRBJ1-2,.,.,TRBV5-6,CASSLGLRRYGYTF,TGTGCCAGCAGCTTAGGCCTAAGGCGCTATGGCTACACCTTC
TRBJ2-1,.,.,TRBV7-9,CASSLGGGVWDEQFF,TGTGCCAGCAGCTTAGGAGGGGGAGTCTGGGATGAGCAGTTCTTC
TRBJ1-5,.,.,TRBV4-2,CASSQDAGQPGQPQHF,TGTGCCAGCAGCCAAGATGCGGGCCAGCCGGGCCAGCCCCAGCATTTT